This TCR beta chain was captured in a study of early T cells in non-severe SARS-CoV-2 infection. Looking at the study overall: The authors sequenced bulk RNA from unsorted whole blood, leaving chains unpaired.

Findings and caveats of the study: Missing private and CD4 specificities, VDJdb matching favored anti-spike CD8 responses.

This clonotype was observed many times. Its matching antigen is unknown. Unique molecular identifiers (one per individual cDNA molecule) were attached. TCRdb recomputed calls from the 5' RACE reads with MiXCR, one row per CDR3 protein. The sample comprises around 68,000 distinct CDR3 sequences, 5.9% of which are singletons, and under 4% rests with the top ten. The source of this sequence is an adult who was a healthcare worker with PCR-confirmed SARS-CoV-2 infection or an uninfected control (not recorded which). The input for sequencing was whole blood, taken at baseline.

This CDR3 reads CASSLSWASSYSPLHF. In DNA form, the CDR3 reads TGTGCCAGCAGTTTAAGCTGGGCATCCTCCTATTCACCCCTCCACTTT. The V call is TRBV12-3 or TRBV12-4, the J call TRBJ1-6, with D hard to call. The CDR3 contains 16 residues. V lost 2 bases and J 8 bases, leaving 16 bases between the germline ends.